Shown below are 13 T cell receptor beta chains from a single sample sequenced in a study of blood T cell repertoires in COVID-19. The repertoire was sequenced with immunoSEQ multiplex PCR; TCRdb's copy has only in-frame clones and lacks some. The sample contains approximately 400,000 clones, just over 90% of which appear only once. The sample consisted of PBMCs or T cells enriched from blood (not recorded which). These receptors originate from a middle-aged woman who had been exposed to COVID-19.

The V call is TRBV24-1, the J call TRBJ1-1; tentatively, D is TRBD1 (5 bases). The germline V and J ends were trimmed by 3 bases and 5 bases, with 9 bases remaining between them. CDR1 is KGHDR and CDR2 is SFDVKD in the germline V gene. CDR3 length equals 13 residues. This chain's CDR3 is CATSDRGRTEAFF. CDR3 nucleotides: TGTGCCACCAGTGATCGGGGGAGGACTGAAGCTTTCTTT.

The chain uses TRBV6-1 and TRBJ1-6; D perhaps matches TRBD1 (6 bases). The CDR3 extends over 15 amino acids. Germline V gene data show CDR1 as MNHNS and CDR2 as SASEGT. V was clipped by 3 bases and J by 7 bases, with 13 bases between them. CDR3 loop: CASSEYTGKNSPLHF. CDR3 coding DNA: TGTGCCAGCAGTGAGTATACAGGGAAGAATTCACCCCTCCACTTT.

The CDR3 DNA reads TGTGCCAGTAGTATAGATTTTGGCAGGGGAAACGGCTACACCTTC. Protein product: CASSIDFGRGNGYTF. This chain connects TRBV19 to TRBJ1-2; D may be TRBD1 (6 bases). The CDR3 extends over 15 amino acids. V was shortened by 0 bases and J by 8 bases, with 16 bases between the two germline ends. In germline, CDR1 is LNHDA, CDR2 SQIVND (reference sequence).

The chain links TRBV13 to TRBJ2-3, with D uncertain. V lost 0 bases to trimming and J lost 3 bases, with 16 bases between them. The length of the CDR3 is 17 residues. In germline, CDR1 is PRHDT, CDR2 FYEKMQ (reference sequence). The CDR3 DNA reads TGTGCCAGCAGCTTAGGAATTCGTGAGAGTCCGACAGATACGCAGTATTTT. Its translation: CASSLGIRESPTDTQYF.

The chain is built from TRBV12-3 or TRBV12-4 and TRBJ1-1, with 7 bases identical to TRBD1. Trimming took 5 bases from V and 11 from J; bases not matched to a gene: 11. This CDR3 spans 13 amino acids. The CDR3 nucleotides are TGTGCCAGCAGTCCCGCCGACAGGGTAAGCGCTTTCTTT. This translates into CASSPADRVSAFF.

This chain uses TRBV5-1 with TRBJ1-6, with D possibly TRBD1 on 6 matching bases. The V end lost 0 bases, the J end lost 10 bases, and 17 bases lay between the germline ends. The CDR3 loop spans 16 amino acids. Germline values: CDR1 SGHRS, CDR2 YFSETQ. The chain's CDR3 is CASSLGETRGGSPLHF. CDR3 DNA: TGCGCCAGCAGCTTGGGGGAGACCCGTGGGGGCTCACCCCTCCACTTT.

This chain links TRBV6-6 with TRBJ2-1; 12 nucleotides align to TRBD2. Germline V gives CDR1 MNHNY, CDR2 SVGAGI (reference sequence). This CDR3 is built from 15 residues. V shed 6 bases, J shed 9 bases, and the junction held 9 bases outside the gene matches. CDR3 sequence: CASSPGLAGNSEQFF. The CDR3 nucleotides read TGTGCCAGCAGCCCTGGACTAGCGGGAAATAGTGAGCAGTTCTTC.

V and J are TRBV12-5 and TRBJ2-1, with 9 bases matching TRBD1. Germline loops: CDR1 LGHNT, CDR2 FRNRAP. The CDR3 totals 15 residues. After removal of 2 bases from V and 7 bases from J, the junction contained 6 bases not matched to a gene. The CDR3 sequence is CASGLWGQGMNEQFF. Written as DNA, the CDR3 is TGTGCTAGTGGTTTGTGGGGACAGGGAATGAATGAGCAGTTCTTC.

The chain combines TRBV6-5 with TRBJ1-5; D not resolved. CDR3 size: 15 residues. With 3 bases removed from V and 2 bases from J, the gap between germline ends came to 11 bases. Germline-derived CDR1 and CDR2 are MNHEY and SVGAGI. In DNA, the CDR3 is TGTGCCAGCAGTTATTCGGGTTTCGGCAATCAGCCCCAGCATTTT. This codes for CASSYSGFGNQPQHF.

This chain links TRBV12-3 or TRBV12-4 with TRBJ1-1; D is ambiguous. The length of the CDR3 is 13 residues. Between the trimmed V and J ends, which lost 6 bases and 5 bases, there was a span of 13 bases. CDR3 sequence reads: CASSPYSGTEAFF. CDR3 bases: TGTGCCAGCAGCCCCTACTCGGGGACTGAAGCTTTCTTT.

This chain joins TRBV15 and TRBJ2-6, with a tentative D call TRBD1 (7 bases). Germline V gives CDR1 LNHNV, CDR2 YYDKDF (reference sequence). The CDR3 is 19 amino acids. Trimming shortened V by 3 bases and J by 2 bases, and 20 bases separated the two germline ends. In nucleotides, the CDR3 is TGTGCCACCAGCAGCCCCCATACAGGGGAGGTGACTGGGGCCAACGTCCTGACTTTC. It yields the protein CATSSPHTGEVTGANVLTF.

The chain joins TRBV6-2 or TRBV6-3 to TRBJ1-5; D unresolved. The germline V gene has CDR1 MNHEY and CDR2 SVGEGT. The CDR3 has 13 residues. Trimming took 6 bases from V and 3 from J, leaving 9 bases between them. CDR3 protein: CASSRANNQPQHF. CDR3 bases: TGTGCCAGCAGCAGAGCGAACAATCAGCCCCAGCATTTT.

The chain uses TRBV5-1 and TRBJ1-3, with D possibly being TRBD1 (5 bases). In germline, CDR1 is SGHRS, CDR2 YFSETQ. The CDR3 has 15 amino acids. The V and J ends lost 8 bases and 0 bases respectively, with 15 bases between them. The CDR3 region is CASQQEFSSGNTIYF. For the CDR3, the DNA is TGCGCCAGTCAACAGGAGTTTAGCTCTGGAAACACCATATATTTT. The entire variable domain, with the rest obtained from reference TRBV5-1 and TRBJ1-3, is as follows: KAGVTQTPRYLIKTRGQQVTLSCSPISGHRSVSWYQQTPGQGLQFLFEYFSETQRNKGNFPGRFSGRQFSNSRSEMNVSTLELGDSALYLCASQQEFSSGNTIYFGEGSWLTVV.